Presented here are 7 T cell receptor beta chains from one specimen sequenced in a study of cytomegalovirus exposure and HLA in healthy donors. Profiled with immunoSEQ multiplex PCR; TCRdb holds only in-frame clones, not every one. The sample lists almost 65,000 clones, roughly 90% seen once, with around 1.5% in the top ten. Sequencing was performed on PBMCs. The origin of the receptors is a woman aged 18-29 years in good health and CMV-seronegative.

The rearrangement uses TRBV5-4 and TRBJ2-7, with TRBD1 matching over 9 bases. This CDR3 has 15 amino acids. V trimming: 5 bases; J trimming: 0 bases; junction bases outside the gene matches: 6. Germline loops: CDR1 SGHNT, CDR2 YYREEE (reference sequence). The CDR3 loop reads CASSPDRGSSYEQYF. The CDR3 DNA sequence: TGTGCCAGCAGTCCTGACAGGGGGAGCTCCTACGAGCAGTACTTC.

This clone was seen more than once but under ten times. The V call is TRBV6-5, the J call TRBJ2-7; TRBD2 aligns across 7 bases. Germline CDR1 MNHEY, CDR2 SVGAGI. After removal of 2 bases from V and 5 bases from J, the junction contained 12 bases not matched to a gene. The CDR3 runs 16 residues. This CDR3 is CASSYRSVGGFDEQYF. The CDR3 DNA reads TGTGCCAGCAGTTACCGTAGTGTCGGGGGGTTCGACGAGCAGTACTTC.

This clone has more than one count but fewer than ten. The V and J genes are TRBV11-2 and TRBJ1-2, with D perhaps TRBD1 (5 bases). Germline CDR1 reads SGHAT; CDR2 reads FQNNGV. The CDR3 runs to 12 residues. The V end lost 3 bases, the J end lost 8 bases, and 10 bases lay between the germline ends. The CDR3 spells CASSFEGVGYTF. In DNA form, the CDR3 reads TGTGCCAGCAGCTTTGAAGGGGTGGGCTACACCTTC.

V gene TRBV13 combines with J gene TRBJ2-7, with D possibly being TRBD1 (5 bases). The V end lost 2 bases, the J end lost 0 bases, and 8 bases lay between the germline ends. Germline lookup yields CDR1 PRHDT and CDR2 FYEKMQ (reference sequence). The CDR3 has 14 amino acids. The CDR3 here is CASSLLTDSYEQYF. DNA for the CDR3: TGTGCCAGCAGCTTACTGACAGACTCCTACGAGCAGTACTTC.

The chain couples TRBV19 to TRBJ2-7; 10 bases align to TRBD2. The CDR3 loop spans 15 amino acids. The J segment lost 2 bases and the V segment lost 2 bases, leaving 3 bases of the junction unmatched. Germline CDR1 is LNHDA and CDR2 is SQIVND (reference sequence). The CDR3 spells CASSIFLAGAYEQYF. CDR3 in DNA: TGTGCCAGTAGTATATTCCTAGCGGGGGCCTACGAGCAGTACTTC.

The chain employs TRBV7-9 and TRBJ2-3; D is perhaps TRBD1 (6 bases). The germline V gene has CDR1 SEHNR and CDR2 FQNEAQ (reference sequence). The CDR3 covers 17 residues. V was pared by 5 bases and J by 0 bases, with 18 bases between. CDR3: CASSPWLGGPSTDTQYF. Here the CDR3 DNA reads TGTGCCAGCAGCCCCTGGCTTGGGGGCCCTAGCACAGATACGCAGTATTTT. Supplemented by reference TRBV7-9 and TRBJ2-3, the full variable domain reads DTGVSQNPRHKITKRGQNVTFRCDPISEHNRLYWYRQTLGQGPEFLTYFQNEAQLEKSRLLSDRFSAERPKGSFSTLEIQRTEQGDSAMYLCASSPWLGGPSTDTQYFGPGTRLTVL.

This clone was recorded a few times. This chain links TRBV6-4 with TRBJ2-1, with 14 bases lining up with TRBD2. CDR1 and CDR2 from the germline V gene are MRHNA and SNTAGT. J gave up 9 bases and V 4 bases, and 8 bases lay outside the gene matches. The CDR3 sequence is 16 residues long. The CDR3 DNA reads as TGTGCCAGCAGTGCCCTGGGACTAGCGGGAGCTAGTGAGCAGTTCTTC. It codes for CASSALGLAGASEQFF.